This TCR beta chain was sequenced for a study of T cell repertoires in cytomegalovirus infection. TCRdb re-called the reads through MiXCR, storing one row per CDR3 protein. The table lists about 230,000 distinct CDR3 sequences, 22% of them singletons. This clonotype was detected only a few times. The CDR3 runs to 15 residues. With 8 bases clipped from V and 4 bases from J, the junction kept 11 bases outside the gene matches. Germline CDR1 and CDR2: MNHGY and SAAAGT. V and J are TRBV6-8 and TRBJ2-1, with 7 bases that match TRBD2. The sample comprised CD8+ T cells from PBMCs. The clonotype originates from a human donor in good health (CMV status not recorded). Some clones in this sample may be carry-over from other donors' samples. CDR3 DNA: TGTGCCAGCCAAGGGATTAGCGGGTTTTACAATGAGCAGTTCTTC. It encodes CASQGISGFYNEQFF.